This T cell receptor (beta chain) was obtained from a study of blood T cell repertoires in COVID-19. Study-wide background: The United States, Italy and Spain provided the acute and convalescent COVID-19 samples. PBMCs, B-cell-depleted T cells, or T cells provided the cDNA or gDNA that made up the material.

In the original analysis: Estimation of nucleated cell counts was performed using reference gene primer amplification. Measured with immunoSEQ multiplex PCR; TCRdb has only the in-frame clones, and not every one. V, J and clone size are those of that table, while D and trimming were read from the DNA. The repertoire includes 120,000 to 150,000 clones, around four fifths of them detected once, and 2.5% to 3% sits in the top ten. This CDR3 region has 15 residues. Germline V gene sequence: CDR1 SEHNR, CDR2 FQNEAQ (reference sequence). The V and J ends lost 4 bases and 7 bases, in that order; junction bases with no gene match: 7.

This sequence originates from a woman in her forties with active or convalescent COVID-19. The sequenced sample consisted of peripheral blood. The chain employs TRBV7-9 and TRBJ1-2; 12 bases are shared with TRBD1. CDR3: CASSSTGQGAVGYTF. The CDR3 nucleotides read TGTGCCAGCAGCTCAACGGGACAGGGGGCGGTTGGCTACACCTTC.